The T cell receptor (beta chain) described here comes from a study of shared clonotypes between healthy human individuals. Germline CDR1 and CDR2: SGHRS and YFSETQ. Trimming left V 5 bases short and J 0 bases short, with 14 bases between. The CDR3 has 15 residues. Deep-level assay runs were performed. It was across several immunoSEQ plates that each subset's genomic DNA was evenly split. The protocol was immunoSEQ multiplex PCR, while the TCRdb copy is restricted to in-frame clones and leaves out a portion. This sample has some 450,000 clones, with 60% to 80% found just once. HIV-negative, healthy adults without recent acute infections or vaccinations were the donors. The donors, all of them Caucasian adults, lived in Nashville, Tennessee.

The sequence derives from a woman aged 35 to 49 in good health. Some clones in this sample may be carry-over from other donors' samples. The sequenced material came from PBMCs. The chain carries TRBV5-1 and TRBJ1-2; a possible D gene is TRBD1 (6 bases). The chain's CDR3 is CASRVAGATNYGYTF. The CDR3 DNA sequence: TGCGCCAGCAGAGTAGCAGGGGCAACTAACTATGGCTACACCTTC.